The T cell receptor (beta chain) under discussion was sequenced for a study of cytomegalovirus exposure and HLA in healthy donors. Germline-derived CDR1 and CDR2 are SNHLY and FYNNEI. Between the trimmed V and J ends, which lost 1 base and 2 bases, there was a span of 13 bases. CDR3 size: 16 residues. 13 Jbeta primers and 60 Vbeta primers were used for the PCR. Data came from immunoSEQ multiplex PCR; TCRdb stores just in-frame clones and leaves some out. The repertoire holds over 150,000 clones, with more than 85% as singletons. Regarding the study as a whole: Presence/absence analysis assumed near-uniform sequencing depth across donors.

Turning to this clone: Its antigen is as yet unknown.

The rearrangement joins TRBV2 to TRBJ2-3, with a possible D match to TRBD2 (7 bases). The TCR comes from a girl in the first two years of life in good health and CMV-seronegative. Specimen: PBMCs. The CDR3 DNA reads as TGTGCCAGCAGTGAAGAGGGGGGGGGTAACACAGATACGCAGTATTTT. Translating it yields CASSEEGGGNTDTQYF.